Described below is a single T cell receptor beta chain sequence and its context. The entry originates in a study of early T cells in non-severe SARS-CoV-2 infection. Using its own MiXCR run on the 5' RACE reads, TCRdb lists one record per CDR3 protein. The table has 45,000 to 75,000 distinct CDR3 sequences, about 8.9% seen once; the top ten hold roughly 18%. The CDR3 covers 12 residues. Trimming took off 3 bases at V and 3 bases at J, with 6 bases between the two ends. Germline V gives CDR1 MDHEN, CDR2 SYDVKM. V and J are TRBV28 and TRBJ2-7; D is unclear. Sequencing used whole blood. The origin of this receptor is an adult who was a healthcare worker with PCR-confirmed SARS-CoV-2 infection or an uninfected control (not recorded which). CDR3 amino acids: CASSFLVYEQYF. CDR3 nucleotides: TGTGCCAGCAGTTTTTTGGTCTACGAGCAGTACTTC.